This T cell receptor (beta chain) was observed in a study of cytomegalovirus exposure and HLA in healthy donors. A word on this clone: Its specificity is unknown.

Findings of the study overall: Despite most TCR sequences being rare, some public TCRs occurred in many donors. In the 120 validation repertoires, about 94% of cluster scores exceeded 0, per a later analysis. Overall, approximately 150 TCR beta chains were annotated as cytomegalovirus-associated.

Data came from immunoSEQ multiplex PCR; TCRdb stores just in-frame clones and leaves some out. The sample consists of 250,000 to 400,000 clones, approximately 86% of them appearing once. This clonotype was sampled from a man aged 25-45 years in good health and CMV-seronegative. Sequenced material: PBMCs.

The CDR3 DNA is TGTGCCAGCCGCATCCGGGACACCGAGGATGGCTACACCTTC. Its translation is CASRIRDTEDGYTF. The chain combines TRBV6-1 with TRBJ1-2, with D perhaps TRBD1 (6 bases). V lost 8 bases and J 6 bases, leaving 19 bases between the germline ends. This CDR3 region has 14 residues. CDR1 MNHNS and CDR2 SASEGT come from the germline V gene.